The 20 T cell receptor beta chains listed next were all sequenced from one sample in a study of T cells in Graves' hyperthyroidism and ophthalmopathy. Researchers took RNA transcripts and amplified the TCR beta CDR3 regions from them. The HTBI set primed first-round TCR CDR3 RT-PCR. TCRdb re-derived calls from the multiplex PCR reads in MiXCR, one entry per CDR3 protein. The table has a few hundred thousand distinct CDR3 sequences, more than 12% seen once; the top ten hold around 20%. Source material: blood. The receptors come from a woman aged 30 to 39 with Graves' ophthalmopathy.

The J gene is TRBJ2-2, the V gene TRBV5-4, with 9 bases lining up with TRBD1. V lost 4 bases to trimming and J lost 3 bases; unmatched junction nucleotides: 7. Germline lookup yields CDR1 SGHNT and CDR2 YYREEE (reference sequence). The CDR3 is 16 residues long. The CDR3 nucleotides read TGTGCCAGCAGCACGGTGGACAGGGGCGACACCGGGGAGCTGTTTTTT. As protein: CASSTVDRGDTGELFF.

The genes are TRBV6-5 and TRBJ2-7; TRBD1 agrees at 10 bases. J lost 7 bases, V lost 0 bases, and 6 bases had no gene match. CDR3 length: 15 residues. Germline assignment: CDR1 MNHEY and CDR2 SVGAGI. The CDR3 nucleotides are TGTGCCAGCAGTTACTCGAGACAGGGGGCAGGGGAGCAGTACTTC. It translates to CASSYSRQGAGEQYF.

This clonotype showed up many times. This sequence joins TRBV12-3 or TRBV12-4 and TRBJ1-5; TRBD1 matches at 7 bases. The CDR3 contains 14 residues. J lost 4 bases, V lost 3 bases, and 3 bases had no gene match. The CDR3 reads CASSLGQLNQPQHF. CDR3 coding DNA: TGTGCCAGCAGTTTGGGACAGTTAAATCAGCCCCAGCATTTT.

This clonotype appeared many times. This chain joins TRBV3-1 and TRBJ2-3; 10 bases agree with TRBD2. Germline V lookup: CDR1 LGHDT, CDR2 YNNKEL (reference sequence). CDR3 size: 20 residues. The J segment lost 0 bases and the V segment lost 0 bases, leaving 12 bases of the junction unmatched. The CDR3: CASSQEDAWSGGDSTDTQYF. The CDR3 coding sequence is TGTGCCAGCAGCCAAGAGGATGCCTGGAGCGGGGGGGACAGCACAGATACGCAGTATTTT.

This clonotype was counted many times. This chain uses TRBV3-1 with TRBJ2-3, with a weak D call TRBD2 (7 bases). The CDR3 totals 14 residues. V lost 2 bases and J lost 3, with 9 bases in between. Germline V gene lookup returns CDR1 LGHDT and CDR2 YNNKEL (reference sequence). This CDR3 is CASSQRGGTDTQYF. The CDR3 nucleotides read TGTGCCAGCAGCCAAAGGGGGGGAACAGATACGCAGTATTTT.

This clonotype appeared many times. The rearrangement links TRBV7-8 to TRBJ1-1, with 7 bases identical to TRBD1. The ends lost 4 bases at V and 12 bases at J; junction bases unmatched: 5. The germline V gene has CDR1 SGHVS and CDR2 FQNEAQ. The CDR3 consists of 11 residues. For the CDR3, the DNA is TGTGCCAGCAGCTCACAGGGGCAAACTTTCTTT. It is translated as CASSSQGQTFF.

A remark on this clonotype: This may be a read error: a much more frequent sequence differs by one nucleotide. The V and J genes are TRBV19 and TRBJ1-4; 8 bases fit TRBD1. CDR1 LNHDA and CDR2 SQIVND come from the germline V gene (reference sequence). Trimming cost V 5 bases and J 8 bases; bases outside gene matches: 10. The CDR3 contains 15 residues. The CDR3 nucleotides are TGTGCCAGTAGTGCCGGGACAGGCCCTAGGGAAAAACTGTTTTTT. Its translation: CASSAGTGPREKLFF. Full variable domain (remainder filled in from reference TRBV19 and TRBJ1-4): DGGITQSPKYLFRKEGQNVTLSCEQNLNHDAMYWYRQDPGQGLRLIYYSQIVNDFQKGDIAEGYSVSREKKESFPLTVTSAQKNPTAFYLCASSAGTGPREKLFFGSGTQLSVL.

V and J are TRBV7-2 and TRBJ1-2; weak D call: TRBD1 (5 bases). Trimming removed 1 base from V and 3 bases from J, with 15 bases in between. Germline CDR1 is SGHTA and CDR2 is FQGNSA. This CDR3 spans 16 amino acids. CDR3 sequence reads: CASSLVLAEGDYGYTF. In DNA form, the CDR3 reads TGTGCCAGCAGCTTAGTCCTCGCAGAAGGGGACTATGGCTACACCTTC. The complete variable domain, with remaining parts taken from reference TRBV7-2 and TRBJ1-2, reads GAGVSQSPSNKVTEKGKDVELRCDPISGHTALYWYRQSLGQGLEFLIYFQGNSAPDKSGLPSDRFSAERTGGSVSTLTIQRTQQEDSAVYLCASSLVLAEGDYGYTFGSGTRLTVV.

In this sample, this clonotype turned up many times. This chain connects TRBV5-5 to TRBJ2-1; D not certain. Trimming took 0 bases from V and 6 from J, leaving 13 bases between them. The CDR3 extends over 15 amino acids. Germline CDR1 and CDR2: SGHKS and YYEKEE (reference sequence). As DNA, the CDR3 is TGTGCCAGCAGCTTGGTGCCCGGTGGGCCCAATGAGCAGTTCTTC. It encodes CASSLVPGGPNEQFF.

This clonotype has ten or more counts. The chain joins TRBV3-1 to TRBJ2-2; D not certain. Germline CDR1 reads LGHDT; CDR2 reads YNNKEL (reference sequence). Trimming removed 1 base at V and 7 bases at J, with 4 bases between. The CDR3 is 12 amino acids. The CDR3, as DNA: TGTGCCAGCAGCCAAGTACACGGGGAGCTGTTTTTT. Translating gives CASSQVHGELFF.

Only a few counts were recorded for this clonotype. The rearrangement links TRBV7-2 to TRBJ2-1; 7 bases align to TRBD1. Losses at the gene ends were 4 bases for V and 5 bases for J; bases not matched to a gene: 5. The CDR3 runs to 14 residues. Germline V lookup: CDR1 SGHTA, CDR2 FQGNSA. CDR3 residues: CASSSSTGNNEQFF. The CDR3 DNA sequence: TGTGCCAGCAGCTCTTCGACAGGGAACAATGAGCAGTTCTTC.

Many counts were recorded for this clonotype. This chain uses TRBV28 with TRBJ1-5, with D maybe TRBD1 (5 bases). Deletions cut 5 bases from V and 7 bases from J, with 15 bases between. Germline loops: CDR1 MDHEN, CDR2 SYDVKM. This CDR3 has 14 residues. The CDR3 region has the DNA TGTGCCAGCAGTCCCCCCAGGGCACGGCAGCCCCAGCATTTT. This translates into CASSPPRARQPQHF.

This clonotype showed up many times. The chain links TRBV12-3 or TRBV12-4 to TRBJ2-7, with D tentatively TRBD2 (7 bases). CDR3 length equals 13 residues. The V end lost 7 bases, the J end lost 6 bases, and 16 bases lay between the germline ends. The CDR3 sequence is CASTLRRGGEQYF. CDR3 coding DNA: TGTGCCAGCACCCTACGGAGGGGGGGCGAGCAGTACTTC.

This clonotype was seen at least ten times. This chain uses TRBV3-1 with TRBJ2-1, with TRBD1 identical over 8 bases. Germline CDR1 and CDR2: LGHDT and YNNKEL (reference sequence). With V trimmed by 0 bases and J by 7 bases, 8 bases remained unmatched. The CDR3 is 16 amino acids. DNA for the CDR3: TGTGCCAGCAGCCAAGATCGGCCAGGGGGCAGAAATGAGCAGTTCTTC. This encodes CASSQDRPGGRNEQFF.

The V call is TRBV28, the J call TRBJ1-2; 8 nucleotides align to TRBD1. Trimming cost V 5 bases and J 4 bases; bases outside gene matches: 3. The CDR3 sequence is 13 residues long. The V gene's germline CDR1 is MDHEN and CDR2 SYDVKM. CDR3 nucleotides: TGTGCCAGCAGTCAGGGGGCCCGCTATGGCTACACCTTC. Translating it yields CASSQGARYGYTF.

CDR3 coding DNA: TGTGCCAGCAGCTTAGATCGGCGGGGGGTCACAGATACGCAGTATTTT. This translates into CASSLDRRGVTDTQYF. The chain is built from TRBV7-8 and TRBJ2-3; 8 bases match TRBD2. CDR3 length equals 16 residues. V shed 1 base, J shed 2 bases, and the junction held 5 bases outside the gene matches. Germline loops: CDR1 SGHVS, CDR2 FQNEAQ. Full variable domain (rest looked up from reference TRBV7-8 and TRBJ2-3): GAGVSQSPRYKVAKRGQDVALRCDPISGHVSLFWYQQALGQGPEFLTYFQNEAQLDKSGLPSDRFFAERPEGSVSTLKIQRTQQEDSAVYLCASSLDRRGVTDTQYFGPGTRLTVL.

In its sample, this clonotype was seen many times. The chain's CDR3 is CASSLKTPFYEQYF. The CDR3 nucleotides read TGTGCCAGCAGCTTAAAGACACCCTTCTACGAGCAGTACTTC. This chain uses TRBV5-6 with TRBJ2-7; unclear D gene. The germline V and J ends were trimmed by 2 bases and 3 bases, with 12 bases remaining between them. This CDR3 comprises 14 residues. Per the germline V gene, CDR1 is SGHDT and CDR2 is YYEEEE.

Ten or more counts support this clonotype. The chain is built from TRBV7-2 and TRBJ2-1; TRBD2 might be the D (5 bases). Deletions cut 4 bases from V and 6 bases from J, with 10 bases between. The CDR3 is 13 residues long. Germline loops: CDR1 SGHTA, CDR2 FQGNSA. Written as DNA, the CDR3 is TGTGCCAGCAGCTCTAGCAGACTCAATGAGCAGTTCTTC. This gives the protein CASSSSRLNEQFF.

This clonotype was seen repeatedly, ten times or more. This chain joins TRBV20-1 and TRBJ1-5; tentative D call: TRBD1 (6 bases). V was shortened by 3 bases and J by 4 bases, with 16 bases between the two germline ends. The CDR3 has 15 amino acids. The V gene's germline CDR1 is DFQATT and CDR2 SNEGSKA (reference sequence). CDR3 amino acids: CSARARDTQNQPQHF. CDR3 nucleotide sequence: TGCAGTGCTAGGGCCCGGGACACCCAGAATCAGCCCCAGCATTTT.

V usage is TRBV20-1 and J usage is TRBJ2-1, with TRBD1 matching 11 bases. Trimming at V came to 0 bases and at J to 8 bases, leaving 15 bases not matched to a gene. CDR1 is DFQATT and CDR2 is SNEGSKA in the germline V gene (reference sequence). CDR3 size: 18 residues. For the CDR3, the DNA is TGCAGTGCTAGAGATCACCCCCTTGGACAGGGGGCGCGGGATGAGCAGTTCTTC. This codes for CSARDHPLGQGARDEQFF.